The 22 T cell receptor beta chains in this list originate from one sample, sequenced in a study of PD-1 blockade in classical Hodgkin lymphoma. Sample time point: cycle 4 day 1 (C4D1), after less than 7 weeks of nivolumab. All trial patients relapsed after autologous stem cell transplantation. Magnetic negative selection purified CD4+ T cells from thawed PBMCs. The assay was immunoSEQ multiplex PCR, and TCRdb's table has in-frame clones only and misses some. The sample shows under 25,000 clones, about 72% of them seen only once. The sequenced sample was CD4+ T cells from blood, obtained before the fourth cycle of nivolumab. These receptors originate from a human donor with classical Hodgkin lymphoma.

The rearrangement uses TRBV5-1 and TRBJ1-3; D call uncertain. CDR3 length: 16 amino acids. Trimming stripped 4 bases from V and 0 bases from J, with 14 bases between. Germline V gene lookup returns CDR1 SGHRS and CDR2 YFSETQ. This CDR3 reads CASSPDSGISGNTIYF. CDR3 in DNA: TGCGCCAGCAGCCCAGATTCCGGGATCTCTGGAAACACCATATATTTT.

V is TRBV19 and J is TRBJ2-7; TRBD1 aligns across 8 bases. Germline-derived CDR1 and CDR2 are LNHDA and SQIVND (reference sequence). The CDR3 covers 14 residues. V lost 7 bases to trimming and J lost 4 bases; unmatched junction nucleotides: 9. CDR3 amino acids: CASMAGGASYEQYF. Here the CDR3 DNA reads TGTGCCAGTATGGCAGGGGGCGCGTCGTACGAGCAGTACTTC.

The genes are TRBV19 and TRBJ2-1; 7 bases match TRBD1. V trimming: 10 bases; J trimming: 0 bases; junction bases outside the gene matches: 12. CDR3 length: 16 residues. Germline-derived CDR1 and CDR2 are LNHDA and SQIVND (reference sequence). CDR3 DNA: TGTGCCACCACACAGGGACCAGGGGGCTCCTACAATGAGCAGTTCTTC. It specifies CATTQGPGGSYNEQFF.

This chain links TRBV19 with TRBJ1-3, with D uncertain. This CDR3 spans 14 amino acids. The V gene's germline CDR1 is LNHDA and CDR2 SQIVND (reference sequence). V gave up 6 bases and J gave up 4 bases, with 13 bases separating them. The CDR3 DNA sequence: TGTGCCAGTAGCTCCGGGGTCGCAGGAAACACCATATATTTT. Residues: CASSSGVAGNTIYF. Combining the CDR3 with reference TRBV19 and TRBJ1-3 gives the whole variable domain DGGITQSPKYLFRKEGQNVTLSCEQNLNHDAMYWYRQDPGQGLRLIYYSQIVNDFQKGDIAEGYSVSREKKESFPLTVTSAQKNPTAFYLCASSSGVAGNTIYFGEGSWLTVV.

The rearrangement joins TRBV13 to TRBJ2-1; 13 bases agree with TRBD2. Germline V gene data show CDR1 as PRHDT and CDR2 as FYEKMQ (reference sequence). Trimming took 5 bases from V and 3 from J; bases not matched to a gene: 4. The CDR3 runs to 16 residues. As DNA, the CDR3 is TGTGCCAGCAGCCTTCGGACTAGCGGGGGCTACAATGAGCAGTTCTTC. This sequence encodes CASSLRTSGGYNEQFF.

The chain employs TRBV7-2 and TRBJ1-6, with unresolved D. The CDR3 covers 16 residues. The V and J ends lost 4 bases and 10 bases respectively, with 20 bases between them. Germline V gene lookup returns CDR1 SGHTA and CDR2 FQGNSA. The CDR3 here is CASSSFPPQSDSPLHF. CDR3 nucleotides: TGTGCCAGCAGCTCCTTTCCGCCCCAATCGGACTCACCCCTCCACTTT.

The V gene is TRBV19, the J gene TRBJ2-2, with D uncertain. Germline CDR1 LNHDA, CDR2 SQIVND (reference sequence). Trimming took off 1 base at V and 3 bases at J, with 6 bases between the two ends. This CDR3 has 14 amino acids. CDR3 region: CASSIVRDTGELFF. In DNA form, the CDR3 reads TGTGCCAGTAGTATAGTGAGAGACACCGGGGAGCTGTTTTTT.

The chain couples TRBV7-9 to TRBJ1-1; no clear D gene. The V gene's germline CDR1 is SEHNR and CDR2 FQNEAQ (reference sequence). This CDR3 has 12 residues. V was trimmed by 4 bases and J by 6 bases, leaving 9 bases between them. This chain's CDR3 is CASSYGPAEAFF. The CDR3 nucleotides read TGTGCCAGCAGCTACGGGCCCGCTGAAGCTTTCTTT.

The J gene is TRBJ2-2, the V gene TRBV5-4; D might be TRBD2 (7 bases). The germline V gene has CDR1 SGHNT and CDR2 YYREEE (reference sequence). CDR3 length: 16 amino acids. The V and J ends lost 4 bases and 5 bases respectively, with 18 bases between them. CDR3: CASSPDGGGLTGELFF. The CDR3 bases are TGTGCCAGCAGCCCGGATGGGGGGGGGCTTACCGGGGAGCTGTTTTTT.

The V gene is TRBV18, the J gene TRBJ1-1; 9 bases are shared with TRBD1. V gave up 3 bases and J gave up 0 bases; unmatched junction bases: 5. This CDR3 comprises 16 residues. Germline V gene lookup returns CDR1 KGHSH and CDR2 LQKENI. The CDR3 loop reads CASSPGQGTVNTEAFF. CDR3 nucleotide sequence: TGTGCCAGCTCACCGGGACAGGGAACGGTGAACACTGAAGCTTTCTTT.

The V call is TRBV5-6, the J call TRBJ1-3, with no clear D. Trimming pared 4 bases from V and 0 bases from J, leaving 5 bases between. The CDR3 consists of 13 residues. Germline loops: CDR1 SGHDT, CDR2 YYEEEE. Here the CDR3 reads CASSPNSGNTIYF. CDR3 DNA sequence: TGTGCCAGCAGCCCCAACTCTGGAAACACCATATATTTT.

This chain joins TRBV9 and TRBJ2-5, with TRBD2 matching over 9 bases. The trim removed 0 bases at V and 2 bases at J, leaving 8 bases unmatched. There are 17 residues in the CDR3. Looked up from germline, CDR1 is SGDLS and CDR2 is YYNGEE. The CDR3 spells CASSVAPSGGIQETQYF. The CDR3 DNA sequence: TGTGCCAGCAGCGTAGCTCCCAGCGGGGGGATACAAGAGACCCAGTACTTC.

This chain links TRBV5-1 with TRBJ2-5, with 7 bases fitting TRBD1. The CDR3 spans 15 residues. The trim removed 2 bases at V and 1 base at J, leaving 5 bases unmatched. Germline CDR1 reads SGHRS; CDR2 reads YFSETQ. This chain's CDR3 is CASSLGGQVQETQYF. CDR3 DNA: TGCGCCAGCAGCTTAGGCGGACAGGTCCAAGAGACCCAGTACTTC.

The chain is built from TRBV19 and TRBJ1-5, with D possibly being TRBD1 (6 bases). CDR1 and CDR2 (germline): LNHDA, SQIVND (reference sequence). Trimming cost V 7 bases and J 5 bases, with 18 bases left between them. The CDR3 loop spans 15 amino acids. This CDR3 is CASTTGGPADQPQHF. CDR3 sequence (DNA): TGTGCCAGTACCACGGGGGGGCCGGCTGATCAGCCCCAGCATTTT.

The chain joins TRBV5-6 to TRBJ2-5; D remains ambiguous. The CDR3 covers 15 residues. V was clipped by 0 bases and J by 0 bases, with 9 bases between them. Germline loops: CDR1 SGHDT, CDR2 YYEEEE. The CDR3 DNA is TGTGCCAGCAGCTTGGCGGGCACGCACCAAGAGACCCAGTACTTC. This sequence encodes CASSLAGTHQETQYF.

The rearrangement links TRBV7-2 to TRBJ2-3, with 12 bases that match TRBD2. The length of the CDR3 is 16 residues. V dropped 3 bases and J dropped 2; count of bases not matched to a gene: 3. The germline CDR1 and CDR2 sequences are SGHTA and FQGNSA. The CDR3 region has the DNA TGTGCCAGCAGCTTCAGACTAGCGGGGGTCACAGATACGCAGTATTTT. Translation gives CASSFRLAGVTDTQYF.

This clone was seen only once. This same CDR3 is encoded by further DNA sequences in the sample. The CDR3 protein is CAWSGDSTDTQYF. The CDR3 DNA follows: TGTGCCTGGAGTGGGGACAGCACAGATACGCAGTATTTT. The chain is built from TRBV30 and TRBJ2-3; tentatively, D is TRBD1 or TRBD2 (5 bases each). The germline gives CDR1 GTSNPN, CDR2 SVGIG (reference sequence). The CDR3 extends over 13 amino acids. V gave up 1 base and J gave up 0 bases, with 5 bases separating them.

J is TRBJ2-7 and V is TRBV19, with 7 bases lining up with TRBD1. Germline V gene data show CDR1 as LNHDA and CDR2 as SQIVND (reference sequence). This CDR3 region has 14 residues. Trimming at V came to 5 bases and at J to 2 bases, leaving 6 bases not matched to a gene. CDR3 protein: CASSVRQGTYEQYF. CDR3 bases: TGTGCCAGTAGTGTGAGACAGGGAACCTACGAGCAGTACTTC.

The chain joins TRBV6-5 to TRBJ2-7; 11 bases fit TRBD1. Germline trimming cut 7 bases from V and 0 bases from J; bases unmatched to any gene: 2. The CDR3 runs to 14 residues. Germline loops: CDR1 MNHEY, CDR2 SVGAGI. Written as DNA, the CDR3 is TGTGCCAGCATCGGGACAGGGGGCTCCTACGAGCAGTACTTC. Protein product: CASIGTGGSYEQYF.

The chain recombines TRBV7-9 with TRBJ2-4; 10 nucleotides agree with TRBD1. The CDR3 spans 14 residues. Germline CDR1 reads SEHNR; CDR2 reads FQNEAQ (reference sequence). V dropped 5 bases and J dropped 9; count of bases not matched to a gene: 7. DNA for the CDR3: TGTGCCAGCAGCCCTAAGACAGGGGGCGGCATTCAGTACTTC. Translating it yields CASSPKTGGGIQYF.

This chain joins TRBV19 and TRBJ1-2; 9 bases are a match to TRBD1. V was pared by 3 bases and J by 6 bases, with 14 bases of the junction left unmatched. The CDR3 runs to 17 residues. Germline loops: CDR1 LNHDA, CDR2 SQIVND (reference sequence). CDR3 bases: TGTGCCAGTAGTATTGATCGACTGGCGGACAGGGGACATGGCTACACCTTC. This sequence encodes CASSIDRLADRGHGYTF. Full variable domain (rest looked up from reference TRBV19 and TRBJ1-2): DGGITQSPKYLFRKEGQNVTLSCEQNLNHDAMYWYRQDPGQGLRLIYYSQIVNDFQKGDIAEGYSVSREKKESFPLTVTSAQKNPTAFYLCASSIDRLADRGHGYTFGSGTRLTVV.

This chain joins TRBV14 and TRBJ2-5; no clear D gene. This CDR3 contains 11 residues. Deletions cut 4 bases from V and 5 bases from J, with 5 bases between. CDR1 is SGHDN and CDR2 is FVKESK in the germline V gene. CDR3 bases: TGTGCCAGCAGCCTGGGTGAGACCCAGTACTTC. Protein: CASSLGETQYF.